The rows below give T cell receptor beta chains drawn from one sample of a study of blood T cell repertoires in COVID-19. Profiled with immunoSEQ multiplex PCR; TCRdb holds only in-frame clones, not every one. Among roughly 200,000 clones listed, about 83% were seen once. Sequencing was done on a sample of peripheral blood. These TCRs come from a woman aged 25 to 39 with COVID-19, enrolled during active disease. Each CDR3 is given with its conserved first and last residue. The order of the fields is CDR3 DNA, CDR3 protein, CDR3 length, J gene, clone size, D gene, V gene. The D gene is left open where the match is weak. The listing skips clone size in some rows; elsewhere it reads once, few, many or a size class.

TGTGCCAGCAGTGACACTACCGGGGAGCTGTTTTTT CASSDTTGELFF 12 TRBJ2-2 - - TRBV2
TGTGCCAGCAGCCACCCGGGACTAGCGGGAGTGAGGACCGGGGAGCTGTTTTTT CASSHPGLAGVRTGELFF 18 TRBJ2-2 - TRBD2 TRBV7-9
TGTGCCAGCAGCGTAGGAGGTGCATACTACGAGCAGTACTTC CASSVGGAYYEQYF 14 TRBJ2-7 - - TRBV9
TGTGCCAGCAGTTACTCGAGGCTCCAATACGAGCAGTACTTC CASSYSRLQYEQYF 14 TRBJ2-7 - - TRBV6-5
TGTGCCAGCAGGTCCAGTAACACCGGGGAGCTGTTTTTT CASRSSNTGELFF 13 TRBJ2-2 - - TRBV6-6
TGTGCCAGCAGCTTAGCGCCGGCGGGCAGCTACGAGCAGTACTTC CASSLAPAGSYEQYF 15 TRBJ2-7 - - TRBV7-2
TGTGCCAGCTCATACGACAGGGGCTCCTACGAGCAGTACTTC CASSYDRGSYEQYF 14 TRBJ2-7 - TRBD1 TRBV18
TGTGCCAGCAGCGGGGACAGGGATTACTATGGCTACACCTTC CASSGDRDYYGYTF 14 TRBJ1-2 - TRBD1 TRBV7-9
TGTGCCAGCAGTGATTATCGGGACAGGGACGAGCAGTACTTC CASSDYRDRDEQYF 14 TRBJ2-7 - TRBD1 TRBV25-1
TGTGCCTGGCTTGGACAGGGTTACACTGAAGCTTTCTTT CAWLGQGYTEAFF 13 TRBJ1-1 - TRBD1 TRBV30
TGCGCCAGCAGCCCGGGGGCAGATACGCAGTATTTT CASSPGADTQYF 12 TRBJ2-3 once - TRBV10-1
TGTGCCAGCAGCAAAGCGGGAGCAAACAATGAGCAGTTCTTC CASSKAGANNEQFF 14 TRBJ2-1 - TRBD2 TRBV7-9
TGTGCCAGCAGCTTAGTGGGGACAGGGGGAGACGAGCAGTACTTC CASSLVGTGGDEQYF 15 TRBJ2-7 - TRBD1 TRBV7-2
TGTGCCAGCAGCTTCGGGACAGGGACGGCGAACACTGAAGCTTTCTTT CASSFGTGTANTEAFF 16 TRBJ1-1 - TRBD1 TRBV5-6